This T cell receptor beta chain derives from a study of cytomegalovirus exposure and HLA in healthy donors. General study results and limits: A few CMV-associated chains were confirmed in vitro to be specific for CMV antigens. Later on, an analysis tied around 17,000 TCR beta sequences to HLA alleles at 0.05 false discovery rate. There were about 160 TCR beta chains listed as cytomegalovirus-associated.

As concerns this clone: Its target is unknown.

This CDR3 spans 15 amino acids. The germline CDR1 and CDR2 sequences are SEHNR and FQNEAQ (reference sequence). With 3 bases removed from V and 4 bases from J, the gap between germline ends came to 14 bases. The PCR had 60 Vbeta and 13 Jbeta primers. Sequencing was performed with immunoSEQ multiplex PCR; in TCRdb, only in-frame clones are kept and a portion is missing. The repertoire holds approximately 170,000 clones, with roughly 80% as singletons. Sequencing was performed on PBMCs. The chain recombines TRBV7-9 with TRBJ2-3; D is possibly TRBD2 (6 bases). The clonotype comes from a male donor in good health and CMV-seronegative. The CDR3: CASSFRLDGADTQYF. The CDR3 nucleotides are TGTGCCAGCAGCTTTAGACTAGACGGTGCAGATACGCAGTATTTT.